A selection of T cell receptor beta chains follows, all from one sample in a study of blood T cell repertoires in COVID-19. Data came from immunoSEQ multiplex PCR; TCRdb stores just in-frame clones and leaves some out. Found here are under 300,000 clones, less than 85% of them singletons; the top ten hold approximately 4.9%. Source material: peripheral blood. The receptors stem from a woman aged 80 or older with active or convalescent COVID-19. Both conserved end residues are part of each CDR3. The listing skips clone size in some rows; elsewhere it reads once, few, many or a size class.

abundance: .
j_gene: TRBJ1-4
v_gene: TRBV2
CDR3aa: CASSLDRYEKLFF

abundance: .
j_gene: TRBJ1-1
v_gene: TRBV14
CDR3aa: CASSQLHLPTEAFF

abundance: .
j_gene: TRBJ1-1
v_gene: TRBV18
CDR3aa: CASSRPGGEAFF

abundance: once
j_gene: TRBJ2-3
v_gene: TRBV19
CDR3aa: CATRGTSHGTDTQYF

abundance: .
j_gene: TRBJ2-2
v_gene: TRBV5-1
CDR3aa: CASRQGARPGTNTGELFF

abundance: .
j_gene: TRBJ1-3
v_gene: TRBV7-2
CDR3aa: CASSLGGLGATGNTIYF

abundance: .
j_gene: TRBJ1-1
v_gene: TRBV4-1
CDR3aa: CASSQNDRVTEAFF

abundance: .
j_gene: TRBJ2-1
v_gene: TRBV7-9
CDR3aa: CASSLEGVNNEQFF

abundance: .
j_gene: TRBJ2-7
v_gene: TRBV27
CDR3aa: CASTISGGGGEQYF

abundance: .
j_gene: TRBJ2-4
v_gene: TRBV5-6
CDR3aa: CASSLNSENIQYF

abundance: .
j_gene: TRBJ2-5
v_gene: TRBV18
CDR3aa: CASSRMDSGRQKTQYF

abundance: .
j_gene: TRBJ2-2
v_gene: TRBV24-1
CDR3aa: CATGREVTGELFF

abundance: .
j_gene: TRBJ1-4
v_gene: TRBV15
CDR3aa: CATSRRTVLNEKLFF

abundance: .
j_gene: TRBJ1-2
v_gene: TRBV10-3
CDR3aa: CAITSMTGSYGYTF

abundance: .
j_gene: TRBJ1-2
v_gene: TRBV5-4
CDR3aa: CASSSVGNYGYTF

abundance: .
j_gene: TRBJ1-4
v_gene: TRBV5-1
CDR3aa: CASSRRRGGVEEKLFF

abundance: .
j_gene: TRBJ2-1
v_gene: TRBV5-1
CDR3aa: CASSLGTSGRGEQFF

abundance: few
j_gene: TRBJ1-1
v_gene: TRBV6-5
CDR3aa: CASSYSVRGEAFF

abundance: .
j_gene: TRBJ1-1
v_gene: TRBV30
CDR3aa: CAWSVNIPTEAFF

abundance: .
j_gene: TRBJ1-5
v_gene: TRBV24-1
CDR3aa: CATSDLLGVVSNQPQHF

abundance: .
j_gene: TRBJ1-2
v_gene: TRBV5-1
CDR3aa: CASSLDPTGQEGYTF

abundance: .
j_gene: TRBJ2-1
v_gene: TRBV7-9
CDR3aa: CASSFNNYNEQFF

abundance: few
j_gene: TRBJ1-4
v_gene: TRBV6-4
CDR3aa: CASSDPTGTGGLASAELFF

abundance: .
j_gene: TRBJ1-2
v_gene: TRBV9
CDR3aa: CASVTQGSLGYIF

abundance: once
j_gene: TRBJ2-1
v_gene: TRBV19
CDR3aa: CASSIMSGIPYNEQFF

abundance: .
j_gene: TRBJ1-1
v_gene: TRBV18
CDR3aa: CASSPRRESTGTEAFF

abundance: .
j_gene: TRBJ2-1
v_gene: TRBV27
CDR3aa: CASSEDRGGNEQFF

abundance: once
j_gene: TRBJ2-7
v_gene: TRBV6-5
CDR3aa: CASSLRQGYYEQYF

abundance: .
j_gene: TRBJ1-1
v_gene: TRBV6-5
CDR3aa: CASSRLGQGRGAFF

abundance: .
j_gene: TRBJ2-2
v_gene: TRBV9
CDR3aa: CASSVGGGASTGELFF

abundance: .
j_gene: TRBJ1-5
v_gene: TRBV28
CDR3aa: CASSPFPDRGGNQPQHF

abundance: .
j_gene: TRBJ1-6
v_gene: TRBV6-1
CDR3aa: CASSETGGSNSPLHF

abundance: .
j_gene: TRBJ1-2
v_gene: TRBV19
CDR3aa: CASSRDSANYGYTF

abundance: .
j_gene: TRBJ2-1
v_gene: TRBV18
CDR3aa: CASSRGLAGTGDEQFF

abundance: few
j_gene: TRBJ2-7
v_gene: TRBV9
CDR3aa: CASSVAPDTYEQYF